The clone carrying this T cell receptor (beta chain) was recorded a few times. CDR1 is SEHNR, CDR2 FQNEAQ, per germline (reference sequence). CDR3 size: 14 residues. Trimming left V 4 bases short and J 4 bases short, with 13 bases between. RNA transcripts served as the template for amplifying TCR beta CDR3 regions. Researchers ran a first-round RT-PCR on the TCR CDR3 using the HTBI primer set. TCRdb analysed the multiplex PCR reads with MiXCR anew, one entry per CDR3 protein. The table lists around 620,000 distinct CDR3 sequences, 46% of them singletons. This sample was taken from a study of T cells in Graves' hyperthyroidism and ophthalmopathy.

The rearrangement uses TRBV7-9 and TRBJ1-1; tentatively, D is TRBD1 (5 bases). The source of this sequence is an adult woman with Graves' disease, either hyperthyroidism or ophthalmopathy (not recorded which). Sequencing was performed on peripheral blood or thyroid tissue (not recorded which). CDR3 bases: TGTGCCAGCAGCTCCGATGGGGGGGGCACTGAAGCTTTCTTT. This translates into CASSSDGGGTEAFF. Full variable domain (outside the CDR3, taken from reference TRBV7-9 and TRBJ1-1): DTGVSQNPRHKITKRGQNVTFRCDPISEHNRLYWYRQTLGQGPEFLTYFQNEAQLEKSRLLSDRFSAERPKGSFSTLEIQRTEQGDSAMYLCASSSDGGGTEAFFGQGTRLTVV.